This T cell receptor (beta chain) was recorded in a study of identical twins. Study observations and caveats: A cross-sectional statistical analysis, not follow-up of the same donors, supported the conclusions. The models gave estimates that fell short of the out-of-frame TCR alpha sharing seen in monozygotic twins.

This CDR3 contains 14 residues. From germline, CDR1 is MNHEY and CDR2 SVGEGT. The V and J ends lost 6 bases and 2 bases respectively, with 13 bases between them. This clonotype was detected only a few times. Its antigen is not identified. TCRdb processed the 5' RACE reads anew with MiXCR; each CDR3 protein has one entry. In the table there are some 710,000 distinct CDR3 sequences, around 6% of which are singletons. The receptor was derived from a man aged 18 to 29 in good health. This rearrangement joins TRBV6-2 or TRBV6-3 to TRBJ2-5; D is undetermined. Sequencing was done on a sample of naive T cells sorted from blood. CDR3 DNA sequence: TGTGCCAGCAGCCCCCCCGTGACGCAAGAGACCCAGTACTTC. This codes for CASSPPVTQETQYF.